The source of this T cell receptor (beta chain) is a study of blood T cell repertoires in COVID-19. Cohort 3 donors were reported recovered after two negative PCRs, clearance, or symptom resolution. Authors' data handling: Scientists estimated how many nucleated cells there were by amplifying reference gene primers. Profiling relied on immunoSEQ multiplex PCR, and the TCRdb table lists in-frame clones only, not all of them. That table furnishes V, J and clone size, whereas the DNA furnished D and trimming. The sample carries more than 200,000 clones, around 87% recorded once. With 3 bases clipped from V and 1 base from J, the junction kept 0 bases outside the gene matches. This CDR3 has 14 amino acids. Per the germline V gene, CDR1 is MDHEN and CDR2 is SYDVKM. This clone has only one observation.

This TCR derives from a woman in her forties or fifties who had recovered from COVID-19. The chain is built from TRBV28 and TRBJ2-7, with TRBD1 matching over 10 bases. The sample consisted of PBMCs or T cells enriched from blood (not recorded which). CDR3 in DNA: TGTGCCAGCAGTTTGGACAGGGGGTCCTACGAGCAGTACTTC. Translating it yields CASSLDRGSYEQYF.